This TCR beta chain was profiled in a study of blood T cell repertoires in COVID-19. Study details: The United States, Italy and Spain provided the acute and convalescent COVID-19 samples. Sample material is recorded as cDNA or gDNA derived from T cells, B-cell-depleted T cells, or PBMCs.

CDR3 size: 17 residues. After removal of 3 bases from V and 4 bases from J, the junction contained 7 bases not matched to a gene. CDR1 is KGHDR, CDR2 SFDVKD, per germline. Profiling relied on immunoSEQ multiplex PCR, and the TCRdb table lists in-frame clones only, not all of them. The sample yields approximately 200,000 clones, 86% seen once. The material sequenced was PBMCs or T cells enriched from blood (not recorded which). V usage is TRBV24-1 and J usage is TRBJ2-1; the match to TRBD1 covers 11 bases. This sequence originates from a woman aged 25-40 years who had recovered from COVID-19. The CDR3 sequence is CATSDPPGTGGYNEQFF. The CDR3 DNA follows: TGTGCCACCAGTGATCCGCCTGGGACAGGGGGTTACAATGAGCAGTTCTTC.